This T cell receptor beta chain was captured in a study of cytomegalovirus exposure and HLA in healthy donors. On this clone itself: Antigen unknown.

PCR employed 60 Vbeta and 13 Jbeta primers. Some clones are missing from TCRdb's copy, which holds only in-frame ones; the method was immunoSEQ multiplex PCR. Seen in this sample are 68,000 or so clones; the ten most common clones hold around 7.5%. With 0 bases clipped from V and 3 bases from J, the junction kept 5 bases outside the gene matches. Germline V gene sequence: CDR1 SGHTA, CDR2 FQGNSA. CDR3 size: 15 residues. Regarding the study as a whole: Relative to the roughly 700-donor mean, N-insertions were reportedly fewer in an Asian-associated ancestry cluster in a later analysis. The study found most TCR sequences rare, yet found some public TCRs in many donors. The study labeled 180 or so TCR beta chains cytomegalovirus-associated.

The V and J genes are TRBV7-2 and TRBJ2-7, with 7 bases lining up with TRBD1. This sequence was found in a female donor in good health and CMV-seropositive. The sequencing sample was made of PBMCs. CDR3 sequence: CASSLAPGQIYEQYF. In DNA form, the CDR3 reads TGTGCCAGCAGCTTAGCCCCGGGACAGATCTACGAGCAGTACTTC.